These T cell receptor beta chains were read from a single sample in a study of T-cell reconstitution after alpha-beta-depleted transplantation in children. Each CDR3 protein is one row after TCRdb ran MiXCR on the PCR reads. The repertoire has about a million distinct CDR3 sequences, about 29% of them found once; the top ten carry around 30%. The sequences come from PBMCs, mostly from graft donor cells, collected 360 days after TCRalphabeta/CD19-depleted stem cell transplant. The receptors were gathered from a boy under two years old who had a stem cell transplant for SCID, so the T cells may come from the graft donor. CDR3s include the opening cysteine and the closing phenylalanine or tryptophan. The D gene is left open where the match is weak. Where a row states a size, it is once, few, many or the class of an expanded clone; other rows omit it.

-	-	TRBV3-1	16	TRBJ2-6	CASSQSRLPGANVLTF	TGTGCCAGCAGCCAATCCCGTCTTCCTGGGGCCAACGTCCTGACTTTC
TRBD2	-	TRBV20-1	16	TRBJ2-3	CSGEVGTSSGTDTQYF	TGCAGTGGGGAGGTCGGGACTAGCTCTGGCACAGATACGCAGTATTTT
TRBD2	-	TRBV2	16	TRBJ2-7	CASSEAGGLADYEQYF	TGTGCCAGCAGTGAAGCAGGGGGACTAGCCGATTACGAGCAGTACTTC
-	-	TRBV28	20	TRBJ1-3	CASSLRWGRPAPSSGNTIYF	TGTGCCAGCAGTTTAAGATGGGGCCGCCCCGCTCCCTCCTCTGGAAACACCATATATTTT
-	-	TRBV7-2	15	TRBJ2-1	CASTPLADSYNEQFF	TGTGCCAGCACCCCATTGGCGGACTCCTACAATGAGCAGTTCTTC
-	few	TRBV7-9	17	TRBJ2-3	CASSLAASPSSTDTQYF	TGTGCCAGCAGCTTAGCAGCTAGCCCCTCTTCCACAGATACGCAGTATTTT
-	-	TRBV10-3	16	TRBJ2-3	CAISPRGRGSTDTQYF	TGTGCCATCAGCCCTCGGGGGCGGGGTAGCACAGATACGCAGTATTTT
TRBD1	-	TRBV12-3/TRBV12-4	15	TRBJ1-4	CASRPQGATNEKLFF	TGTGCCAGCAGACCTCAGGGGGCAACTAATGAAAAACTGTTTTTT
-	-	TRBV6-2/TRBV6-3	14	TRBJ1-1	CASSYSTGITEAFF	TGTGCCAGCAGTTACTCAACGGGGATCACTGAAGCTTTCTTT
TRBD2	-	TRBV12-3/TRBV12-4	16	TRBJ2-1	CASSFSGLAGYNEQFF	TGTGCCAGCAGTTTCAGCGGCTTAGCGGGGTACAATGAGCAGTTCTTC
-	few	TRBV24-1	16	TRBJ2-1	CATSDFGGNSYNEQFF	TGTGCCACCAGTGATTTCGGAGGGAACTCCTACAATGAGCAGTTCTTC
-	-	TRBV7-9	11	TRBJ2-1	CASSSTTEQFF	TGTGCCAGCAGCTCTACCACGGAGCAGTTCTTC
TRBD1	few	TRBV15	15	TRBJ2-7	CATSRGGRGQHEQYF	TGTGCCACCAGCAGAGGAGGCAGGGGGCAGCACGAGCAGTACTTC
-	few	TRBV18	16	TRBJ1-2	CASSQTLGGPNYGYTF	TGTGCCAGCTCGCAAACGCTGGGGGGTCCTAACTATGGCTACACCTTC
-	-	TRBV12-3/TRBV12-4	14	TRBJ1-1	CASSLSSVRTEAFF	TGTGCCAGCAGTTTATCCTCTGTGCGCACTGAAGCTTTCTTT
-	-	TRBV7-2	14	TRBJ2-3	CASSSRMSTDTQYF	TGTGCCAGCAGCTCGAGAATGAGCACAGATACGCAGTATTTT
-	-	TRBV7-8	12	TRBJ2-1	CASGGGINEQFF	TGTGCCAGCGGCGGAGGGATCAATGAGCAGTTCTTC
TRBD1	few	TRBV29-1	13	TRBJ1-2	CSARDRGDYGYTF	TGCAGCGCCCGGGACAGGGGGGACTATGGCTACACCTTC
-	-	TRBV5-1	15	TRBJ2-4	CASSLAGGDKNIQYF	TGCGCCAGCAGCTTGGCGGGCGGAGACAAAAACATTCAGTACTTC
-	few	TRBV12-3/TRBV12-4	15	TRBJ2-2	CASSLGRRDTGELFF	TGTGCCAGCAGTTTGGGCAGGCGGGACACCGGGGAGCTGTTTTTT
TRBD2	few	TRBV5-1	15	TRBJ2-5	CASRTAGGVQETQYF	TGCGCCAGCCGAACGGCGGGGGGAGTCCAAGAGACCCAGTACTTC
TRBD1	few	TRBV12-3/TRBV12-4	14	TRBJ2-2	CASRRTGNTGELFF	TGTGCCAGCAGGAGGACAGGGAACACCGGGGAGCTGTTTTTT
-	-	TRBV7-9	14	TRBJ2-6	CASSSEVWANVLTF	TGTGCCAGCAGCTCCGAGGTTTGGGCCAACGTCCTGACTTTC
TRBD2	-	TRBV5-4	14	TRBJ2-7	CASSLTGGLNEQYF	TGTGCCAGCAGCTTGACGGGGGGGCTGAACGAGCAGTACTTC
TRBD1	few	TRBV10-3	15	TRBJ2-7	CAISEPGQGSREQYF	TGTGCCATCAGTGAGCCGGGACAGGGTTCGAGGGAGCAGTACTTC
-	-	TRBV10-3	14	TRBJ2-7	CAIAATPSSYEQYF	TGTGCCATTGCCGCGACACCTAGCTCCTACGAGCAGTACTTC
-	-	TRBV12-3/TRBV12-4	15	TRBJ1-1	CASSPPSTGISEAFF	TGTGCCAGCAGCCCTCCCAGTACAGGGATTTCTGAAGCTTTCTTT
-	few	TRBV3-1	15	TRBJ2-1	CASSQGRGRYNEQFF	TGTGCCAGCAGCCAAGGGCGGGGGCGCTACAATGAGCAGTTCTTC
-	-	TRBV20-1	11	TRBJ1-5	CSAGGDQPQHF	TGCAGTGCTGGAGGGGATCAGCCCCAGCATTTT
-	-	TRBV7-2	14	TRBJ2-5	CASSLQWGLKTQYF	TGTGCCAGCAGCTTACAGTGGGGGTTGAAGACCCAGTACTTC
-	-	TRBV28	11	TRBJ2-5	CASSLQAEEYF	TGTGCCAGCAGTTTACAGGCGGAGGAGTACTTC
-	few	TRBV5-6	13	TRBJ1-1	CASSFIRGLEAFF	TGTGCCAGCAGCTTCATCCGGGGCCTTGAAGCTTTCTTT